The 7 T cell receptor beta chains reported below all come from one sample, sequenced in a study of blood T cell repertoires in COVID-19. The method was immunoSEQ multiplex PCR; TCRdb's version includes in-frame clones alone and lacks a portion of them. The sample consists of about 48,000 clones, around 86% of them appearing once. The sequenced material came from peripheral blood. The receptors shown here come from a human donor in a cohort sampled during active COVID-19.

This chain connects TRBV9 to TRBJ1-3; a weak D match, TRBD1 (6 bases). Germline CDR1 is SGDLS and CDR2 is YYNGEE. The V gene lost 3 bases and the J gene lost 2 bases, with 6 bases spanning the gap. The CDR3 has 13 amino acids. Written as DNA, the CDR3 is TGTGCCAGCAGCGCAGGGGCTGGAAACACCATATATTTT. Translation gives CASSAGAGNTIYF.

The chain employs TRBV29-1 and TRBJ2-7, with a weak D call TRBD2 (6 bases). Germline lookup yields CDR1 SQVTM and CDR2 ANQGSEA. V lost 6 bases and J lost 0, with 6 bases in between. The CDR3 has 11 amino acids. The CDR3: CSVTSSYEQYF. For the CDR3, the DNA is TGCAGCGTGACTAGCTCCTACGAGCAGTACTTC.

In nucleotides, the CDR3 is TGTGCCAGCAGCTTAGCGAGGGCGGCCAGATCACCCCTCCACTTT. Translated, it gives CASSLARAARSPLHF. The chain links TRBV7-2 to TRBJ1-6; D is unclear. Trimming shortened V by 0 bases and J by 10 bases, and 13 bases separated the two germline ends. Germline CDR1 and CDR2: SGHTA and FQGNSA. CDR3 length: 15 residues. Based on the CDR3 plus reference TRBV7-2 and TRBJ1-6, the full variable domain is GAGVSQSPSNKVTEKGKDVELRCDPISGHTALYWYRQSLGQGLEFLIYFQGNSAPDKSGLPSDRFSAERTGGSVSTLTIQRTQQEDSAVYLCASSLARAARSPLHFGNGTRLTVT.

The chain couples TRBV7-9 to TRBJ1-4; D might be TRBD1 (6 bases). CDR3 length equals 15 residues. V lost 4 bases and J lost 0, with 9 bases in between. From germline, CDR1 is SEHNR and CDR2 FQNEAQ (reference sequence). The CDR3 region is CASSWDISTNEKLFF. Here the CDR3 DNA reads TGTGCCAGCAGCTGGGACATTTCAACTAATGAAAAACTGTTTTTT.

The chain recombines TRBV18 with TRBJ2-7; 10 positions match TRBD1. The CDR3 runs to 14 residues. Germline-derived CDR1 and CDR2 are KGHSH and LQKENI. Losses at the gene ends were 6 bases for V and 6 bases for J; bases not matched to a gene: 8. The DNA of the CDR3 is TGTGCCAGCTCTCTCGACAGGGGGCGCGGCGAGCAGTACTTC. Amino acids: CASSLDRGRGEQYF.

The chain links TRBV3-1 (or the pseudogene TRBV3-2) to TRBJ2-7, with TRBD2 matching 7 bases. V trimming: 4 bases; J trimming: 5 bases; junction bases outside the gene matches: 11. This CDR3 comprises 15 residues. The V gene's germline CDR1 is LGHDT and CDR2 YNNKEL (reference sequence). This CDR3 is CASSPSVGTTHEQYF. The CDR3 coding sequence is TGTGCCAGCAGCCCCAGCGTCGGGACTACCCACGAGCAGTACTTC.

V is TRBV27 and J is TRBJ2-1; 16 nucleotides line up with TRBD2. V gave up 5 bases and J gave up 7 bases; unmatched junction bases: 14. Per the germline V gene, CDR1 is MNHEY and CDR2 is SMNVEV (reference sequence). The CDR3 is 19 residues long. The CDR3 DNA follows: TGTGCCAGCAGTCCTAAACCCGGGACTAGCGGGAGGGTAAGAAATGAGCAGTTCTTC. Protein sequence: CASSPKPGTSGRVRNEQFF.